The TCR beta chain described here comes from a study of identifying expanded T cells in peripheral blood. The ends were cut back, 0 bases at V and 3 bases at J, with 9 bases in the middle. The CDR3 runs to 14 residues. Germline values: CDR1 SGHRS, CDR2 YFSETQ. A word on this clone: The antigen is unknown.

Collection occurred without any documented infections or immune events in donors. The protocol was immunoSEQ multiplex PCR, while the TCRdb copy is restricted to in-frame clones and leaves out a portion. The data contain around 84,000 clones, 85% to 90% of them singletons. Study conclusions and caveats: Clone count variance between roughly 2-week samples rose with total template count. Differentially abundant clones: roughly 1.2 between replicates, 15 to 17 at about two weeks, 19 to 20 at four.

The clonotype comes from a person between 18 and 75 years old in good health. Sequences were obtained from blood. V is TRBV5-1 and J is TRBJ1-1; D is uncertain. In DNA, the CDR3 is TGCGCCAGCAGCTTGGTGCCTACTGACACTGAAGCTTTCTTT. Translated: CASSLVPTDTEAFF.